The clone carrying this T cell receptor (beta chain) has just one count. What it binds is unknown. The sample comes from a study of cytomegalovirus exposure and HLA in healthy donors. Findings of the study overall: In a later analysis, around 18,000 TCR beta sequences were associated with HLA alleles at 0.05 false discovery rate. Reports indicate that TCR beta sequences accurately predicted the HLA-A and HLA-B alleles of most subjects.

The study ran its PCR with 60 Vbeta and 13 Jbeta primers. The protocol was immunoSEQ multiplex PCR, while the TCRdb copy is restricted to in-frame clones and leaves out a portion. The profile shows 150,000 to 200,000 clones, roughly 80% of them singletons. The receptor was isolated from a male donor in good health and CMV-seronegative. The specimen was PBMCs.

CDR3 protein: CASSTGTGYEQYF. As DNA, the CDR3 is TGCGCCAGCAGCACCGGGACAGGGTACGAGCAGTACTTC. The chain is built from TRBV5-1 and TRBJ2-7, with 9 bases aligning to TRBD1. The V and J ends lost 4 bases and 4 bases, in that order; junction bases with no gene match: 3. The germline V gene encodes CDR1 SGHRS and CDR2 YFSETQ. The CDR3 is 13 residues long. The full variable domain, its missing parts supplied by reference TRBV5-1 and TRBJ2-7, is KAGVTQTPRYLIKTRGQQVTLSCSPISGHRSVSWYQQTPGQGLQFLFEYFSETQRNKGNFPGRFSGRQFSNSRSEMNVSTLELGDSALYLCASSTGTGYEQYFGPGTRLTVT.